This T cell receptor (beta chain) was recorded in a study of T cell repertoires in aging, cancer and after chemotherapy. Rearranged V-D-J TRB sequences were amplified with a mixed TRB-A/B primer pool. From the multiplex PCR reads, TCRdb called clonotypes with MiXCR, one entry per CDR3 protein. The profile covers 5,200 or so distinct CDR3 sequences, with over 30% appearing a single time and 35% to 50% taken by the ten largest. The V gene's germline CDR1 is MNHEY and CDR2 SMNVEV (reference sequence). The CDR3 has 16 residues. V shed 0 bases and J shed 0 bases, with 9 bases lying between them. TCR beta rearrangements were amplified from peripheral blood genomic DNA.

This rearrangement joins TRBV27 to TRBJ1-3; unclear D gene. The sequence was collected from a human donor with a blood cancer. Material: blood. The CDR3 here is CASSLSMLYSGNTIYF. The CDR3 DNA reads TGTGCCAGCAGTTTATCGATGTTGTACTCTGGAAACACCATATATTTT.